The clone carrying this TCR beta chain came up many times. The target antigen is unknown. This sample stems from a study of identical twins. The study, taken as a whole, reports: It was cross-sectional statistical analysis, not following the same donors, that the conclusions relied on. For cord blood, abundant beta clonotypes had fewer insertions, unlike memory repertoires, which showed none.

Each CDR3 protein is one row after TCRdb ran MiXCR on the 5' RACE reads. The sample has a few hundred thousand distinct CDR3 sequences, roughly 9% seen once. Only healthy Caucasians were enrolled as donors. The CDR3 is 16 amino acids. The germline V gene has CDR1 MNHEY and CDR2 SVGAGI. Trimming left V 2 bases short and J 1 base short, with 14 bases between. Material: naive T cells sorted from blood. This TCR derives from a woman aged 45-65 years in good health. The V and J genes are TRBV6-5 and TRBJ1-1; TRBD1 might be the D (5 bases). The CDR3 coding sequence is TGTGCCAGCAGTTACACTACGGGGACCCCGAACACTGAAGCTTTCTTT. It codes for CASSYTTGTPNTEAFF.